One and the same sample provided the 21 T cell receptor beta chains below, sequenced in a study of T cell clonotyping in hematopoietic cell transplantation. Assay: immunoSEQ multiplex PCR; the TCRdb copy retains only in-frame clones and omits some. This sample has 15,000 to 20,000 clones, with about 83% found just once. Specimen: PBMCs, collected 100 days after allogeneic stem cell transplant. All receptors come from a male patient between 60 and 69 years old who had an allogeneic stem cell transplant from a related donor, so the T cells may come from the graft donor. Some clones in this sample may be carry-over from other donors' samples.

The chain is built from TRBV5-1 and TRBJ1-1, with 11 positions matching TRBD1. The CDR3 runs to 14 residues. Germline values: CDR1 SGHRS, CDR2 YFSETQ. V gave up 3 bases and J gave up 6 bases; unmatched junction bases: 4. The CDR3 protein is CASSWGQGGAEAFF. CDR3 nucleotides: TGCGCCAGCAGCTGGGGACAGGGGGGGGCTGAAGCTTTCTTT.

This sequence joins TRBV5-1 and TRBJ1-2, with TRBD1 identical over 9 bases. V dropped 0 bases and J dropped 7; count of bases not matched to a gene: 4. CDR1 is SGHRS, CDR2 YFSETQ, per germline. The CDR3 is 14 residues long. CDR3 DNA sequence: TGCGCCAGCAGCTTGGATGACAGGGGGAGTGGCTACACCTTC. This translates into CASSLDDRGSGYTF.

This clone has just a few counts. The chain has TRBV5-1 and TRBJ1-6; D not certain. CDR1 and CDR2 from the germline V gene are SGHRS and YFSETQ. CDR3 length equals 15 residues. Trimming took 3 bases from V and 7 from J, leaving 14 bases between them. As DNA, the CDR3 is TGCGCCAGCAGCTCGGCTCCCACGATCAATTCACCCCTCCACTTT. Its translation: CASSSAPTINSPLHF.

The chain is built from TRBV11-3 and TRBJ1-3; no definite D call. This CDR3 comprises 13 residues. V was pared by 4 bases and J by 5 bases, with 9 bases between. CDR1 is SGHNT and CDR2 is YENEEA in the germline V gene. The CDR3: CASSSSDRNTIYF. The CDR3 nucleotides are TGTGCCAGCAGCTCCTCGGACCGAAACACCATATATTTT.

J is TRBJ2-7 and V is TRBV19; possibly TRBD2 for D (6 bases). The germline gives CDR1 LNHDA, CDR2 SQIVND (reference sequence). Trimming removed 1 base from V and 0 bases from J, with 10 bases in between. The CDR3 is 15 residues long. This CDR3 reads CASSIGAGNSYEQYF. CDR3 DNA sequence: TGTGCCAGTAGTATAGGGGCGGGAAACTCCTACGAGCAGTACTTC. The full variable domain, rest sourced from reference TRBV19 and TRBJ2-7, is DGGITQSPKYLFRKEGQNVTLSCEQNLNHDAMYWYRQDPGQGLRLIYYSQIVNDFQKGDIAEGYSVSREKKESFPLTVTSAQKNPTAFYLCASSIGAGNSYEQYFGPGTRLTVT.

The chain has TRBV6-5 and TRBJ2-2; 8 nucleotides align to TRBD1. CDR1 and CDR2 (germline): MNHEY, SVGAGI. This CDR3 region has 15 residues. The trim removed 6 bases at V and 7 bases at J, leaving 10 bases unmatched. The chain's CDR3 is CASSSADREVGELFF. As DNA, the CDR3 is TGTGCCAGCAGCTCCGCGGACAGGGAGGTCGGGGAGCTGTTTTTT.

This sequence joins TRBV7-2 and TRBJ1-5, with TRBD1 matching 8 bases. Germline V CDR1 and CDR2: SGHTA, FQGNSA. The CDR3 has 16 amino acids. Trimming at V came to 5 bases and at J to 3 bases, leaving 9 bases not matched to a gene. The DNA for the CDR3 is TGTGCCAGCAGCCCGCCCTTGGACAGGGTCAATCAGCCCCAGCATTTT. It is translated as CASSPPLDRVNQPQHF.

The rearrangement joins TRBV6-5 to TRBJ2-5, with D perhaps assigned TRBD1 or TRBD2 (5 bases each). The CDR3 has 12 residues. V shed 5 bases and J shed 4 bases, with 8 bases lying between them. Germline V CDR1 and CDR2: MNHEY, SVGAGI. Here the CDR3 reads CASSRDGETQYF. CDR3 sequence (DNA): TGTGCCAGCAGTCGGGACGGAGAGACCCAGTACTTC.

The CDR3 DNA sequence: TGTGCCAGCAGTTCTGGAGAGCGGGGGGGCTGGGAGACCCAGTACTTC. It translates to CASSSGERGGWETQYF. The chain employs TRBV2 and TRBJ2-5; 10 bases align to TRBD2. V lost 5 bases to trimming and J lost 5 bases; unmatched junction nucleotides: 11. The germline V gene encodes CDR1 SNHLY and CDR2 FYNNEI. The CDR3 is 16 residues long.

The gene calls are TRBV27 and TRBJ1-3, with D possibly being TRBD1 (6 bases). Germline CDR1 and CDR2: MNHEY and SMNVEV (reference sequence). With 5 bases removed from V and 9 bases from J, the gap between germline ends came to 14 bases. This CDR3 has 13 amino acids. The CDR3 sequence is CASSPYPRGTIYF. In DNA, the CDR3 is TGTGCCAGCAGTCCTTACCCCAGGGGCACCATATATTTT.

This clone was counted only a few times. The chain links TRBV28 to TRBJ1-2; D uncertain. Trimming cost V 11 bases and J 7 bases, with 14 bases left between them. CDR1 MDHEN and CDR2 SYDVKM come from the germline V gene. This CDR3 has 11 amino acids. CDR3 sequence reads: CAANSLLGYTF. The CDR3 nucleotides read TGTGCCGCCAACAGTCTTCTTGGCTACACCTTC.

The chain is built from TRBV27 and TRBJ1-5; maybe TRBD1 (6 bases). The V end was cut by 2 bases, the J end by 7 bases, with 9 bases between. Germline V gene data show CDR1 as MNHEY and CDR2 as SMNVEV (reference sequence). The length of the CDR3 is 13 residues. This CDR3 reads CASSLNREQPQHF. In DNA, the CDR3 is TGTGCCAGCAGTTTAAACAGGGAACAGCCCCAGCATTTT.

This clone was seen a handful of times. The rearrangement joins TRBV11-3 to TRBJ2-7; TRBD1 matches at 9 bases. V gave up 2 bases and J gave up 3 bases; unmatched junction bases: 2. The CDR3 length is 14 residues. Germline CDR1 SGHNT, CDR2 YENEEA. The CDR3 DNA reads TGTGCCAGCAGCTTAAGGACAGGGGACTACGAGCAGTACTTC. Residues: CASSLRTGDYEQYF.

This chain joins TRBV2 and TRBJ2-1, with TRBD1 matching 8 bases. Germline CDR1 is SNHLY and CDR2 is FYNNEI. The CDR3 is 12 residues long. The ends lost 6 bases at V and 7 bases at J; junction bases unmatched: 2. CDR3 DNA sequence: TGTGCCAGCAGCCGGGACAGGAATGAGCAGTTCTTC. Protein: CASSRDRNEQFF.

The chain links TRBV27 to TRBJ1-2, with D unresolved. CDR1 is MNHEY and CDR2 is SMNVEV in the germline V gene (reference sequence). Deletions cut 0 bases from V and 8 bases from J, with 13 bases between. CDR3 length equals 14 residues. The CDR3 sequence is CASSLSAGSRGYTF. In DNA, the CDR3 is TGTGCCAGCAGTTTATCGGCGGGCAGCAGGGGCTACACCTTC.

The chain links TRBV29-1 to TRBJ1-1; D unresolved. Germline V lookup: CDR1 SQVTM, CDR2 ANQGSEA. The V end lost 5 bases, the J end lost 7 bases, and 11 bases lay between the germline ends. This CDR3 is 11 amino acids long. The CDR3 sequence is CSVQVNYEAFF. The DNA of the CDR3 is TGCAGCGTTCAAGTCAATTATGAAGCTTTCTTT.

The CDR3 DNA is TGTGCCAGCAGCTTCGGGACAGGGGCTCGAAATGAGCAGTTCTTC. Translation: CASSFGTGARNEQFF. This chain joins TRBV7-2 and TRBJ2-1; TRBD1 matches at 10 bases. The V segment lost 3 bases and the J segment 7 bases; nucleotides outside the gene matches: 6. From germline, CDR1 is SGHTA and CDR2 FQGNSA. This CDR3 region has 15 residues.

The chain employs TRBV7-2 and TRBJ2-7; possibly TRBD2 for D (5 bases). The V end was cut by 7 bases, the J end by 5 bases, with 12 bases between. The CDR3 runs 12 residues. Per the germline V gene, CDR1 is SGHTA and CDR2 is FQGNSA. In DNA, the CDR3 is TGTGCCAGCACTAACTCGGGGAACGAGCAGTACTTC. This sequence encodes CASTNSGNEQYF.

The rearrangement joins TRBV7-9 to TRBJ1-1; 8 nucleotides align to TRBD1. CDR3 length: 12 residues. Unmatched junction bases numbered 5, after V lost 4 bases and J lost 10 bases. The germline V gene encodes CDR1 SEHNR and CDR2 FQNEAQ (reference sequence). The CDR3 spells CASSSDRGVAFF. CDR3 coding DNA: TGTGCCAGCAGCTCAGACAGGGGCGTAGCTTTCTTT.

The chain joins TRBV11-3 to TRBJ1-1; weak D call: TRBD1 (5 bases). Germline values: CDR1 SGHNT, CDR2 YENEEA. The CDR3 totals 12 residues. Trimming removed 2 bases at V and 11 bases at J, with 12 bases between. The CDR3 DNA is TGTGCCAGCAGCTTACCCAGGGTGGAGGCTTTCTTT. Protein: CASSLPRVEAFF.

J is TRBJ1-1 and V is TRBV11-2; D uncertain. Looked up from germline, CDR1 is SGHAT and CDR2 is FQNNGV. Deletions cut 4 bases from V and 1 base from J, with 19 bases between. The CDR3 has 17 residues. DNA for the CDR3: TGTGCCAGCAGCTACTTCAGGAGCCAAGAGTGGAACACTGAAGCTTTCTTT. Protein: CASSYFRSQEWNTEAFF.